The 5 T cell receptor beta chains presented below share a single source sample, sequenced in a study of T cell responses to AZD1222 COVID-19 vaccine listed by TCRdb under 2021. In the paper's terms, the time point label means: baseline before first vaccination. Library prep was done by the immunoSEQ multiplex PCR assay. Held by TCRdb, this immuneACCESS table contains in-frame sequences only and omits some clones. Under half of the omission traces to an unresolved V gene where checked; the cause of the rest is unknown. Recorded for this sample are roughly 72,000 clones; around 85% of them occurred a single time. The biggest ten clones account for over 20% of the sample. The sequencing here drew on peripheral blood, taken on day 0 of AZD1222 vaccination. These receptors were taken from an adult in good health.

This clone was recorded only once. The V call is TRBV19, the J call TRBJ2-1; 9 nucleotides agree with TRBD2. The CDR3 has 15 residues. V was pared by 3 bases and J by 8 bases, with 8 bases of the junction left unmatched. CDR1 is LNHDA and CDR2 is SQIVND in the germline V gene (reference sequence). The CDR3 loop is CASSIRSGSFHEQFF. The CDR3 bases are TGTGCCAGTAGTATCCGTAGCGGGAGTTTCCATGAGCAGTTCTTC.

The J gene is TRBJ2-7, the V gene TRBV4-1; the match to TRBD2 covers 9 bases. Germline CDR1 is MGHRA and CDR2 is YSYEKL. CDR3 length equals 15 residues. V was pared by 0 bases and J by 1 base, with 1 base of the junction left unmatched. CDR3 sequence reads: CASSQETSGSYEQYF. The DNA for the CDR3 is TGCGCCAGCAGCCAAGAGACTAGCGGTTCCTACGAGCAGTACTTC.

J is TRBJ2-7 and V is TRBV5-6, with no clear D. CDR3 size: 12 residues. The V end was cut by 2 bases, the J end by 5 bases, with 8 bases between. Germline values: CDR1 SGHDT, CDR2 YYEEEE. Here the CDR3 DNA reads TGTGCCAGCAGCTTTACGGCGGACGAGCAGTACTTC. Translating it yields CASSFTADEQYF.

The chain employs TRBV6-1 and TRBJ1-2, with 10 positions matching TRBD1. CDR3 length: 17 residues. V was pared by 3 bases and J by 5 bases, with 12 bases of the junction left unmatched. Germline V gives CDR1 MNHNS, CDR2 SASEGT. CDR3 region: CASSERWDRGHGYGYTF. The CDR3 DNA reads as TGTGCCAGCAGTGAGCGGTGGGACAGGGGCCATGGATATGGCTACACCTTC.

CDR3 in DNA: TGTGCCAGCAGCCATTCTACTCCCGGGGGGTTATACAATGAGCAGTTCTTC. Encoded protein: CASSHSTPGGLYNEQFF. This chain links TRBV3-1 (or the pseudogene TRBV3-2) with TRBJ2-1, with 7 positions matching TRBD2. CDR3 size: 17 residues. The germline V gene has CDR1 LGHDT and CDR2 YNNKEL (reference sequence). V lost 3 bases, J lost 4 bases, and 12 bases stayed unmatched.